The clone carrying this TCR beta chain was observed a handful of times. The antigen is undetermined. The data are from a study of human T cells and chemical hapten exposure. For the study at large: TCR yields differed between samples (mainly from small differences in pooled library volume).

CDR3 length: 14 residues. V lost 5 bases and J 7 bases, leaving 15 bases between the germline ends. Study observations and caveats: In comparison with controls, expanded TCRs gave rise to a significantly larger number of large CDR3 similarity clusters.

Using its own MiXCR run on the RACE reads, TCRdb lists one record per CDR3 protein. The repertoire includes roughly 130,000 distinct CDR3 sequences, over 9% of them detected once, and approximately 2.5% sits in the top ten. Time point described: patch test 3, about 24 weeks after DPC sensitization. The treatment here: therapeutic diphenylcyclopropenone sensitization with weekly scalp DPC. The TCR was taken from a woman between 45 and 60 years old with alopecia areata. Some clones in this sample may be carry-over from other donors' samples. The V and J genes are TRBV12-3 or TRBV12-4 and TRBJ1-5, with D unresolved. The material was whole blood, obtained in connection with sensitization to the hapten diphenylcyclopropenone (DPC). In DNA, the CDR3 is TGTGCCAGCAGTCCGGGGAAGAGGACGCAGCCCCAGCATTTT. It codes for CASSPGKRTQPQHF.